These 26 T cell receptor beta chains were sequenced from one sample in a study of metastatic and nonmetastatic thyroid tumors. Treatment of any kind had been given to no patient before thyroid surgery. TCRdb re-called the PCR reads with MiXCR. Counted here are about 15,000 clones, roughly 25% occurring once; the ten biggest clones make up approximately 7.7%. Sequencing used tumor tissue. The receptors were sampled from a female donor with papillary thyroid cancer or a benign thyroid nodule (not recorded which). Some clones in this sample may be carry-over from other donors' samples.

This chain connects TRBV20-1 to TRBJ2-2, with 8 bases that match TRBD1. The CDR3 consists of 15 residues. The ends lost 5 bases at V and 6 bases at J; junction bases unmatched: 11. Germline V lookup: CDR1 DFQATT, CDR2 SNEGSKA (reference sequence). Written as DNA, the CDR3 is TGCAGTGCTTCTCAGGGGGCTCGGGATCCCGGGGAGCTGTTTTTT. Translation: CSASQGARDPGELFF.

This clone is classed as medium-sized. CDR3 residues: CSARDEGGLHEQYF. For the CDR3, the DNA is TGCAGTGCTAGAGATGAAGGGGGGCTGCACGAGCAGTACTTC. The V and J genes are TRBV20-1 and TRBJ2-7; the D gene could be TRBD1 or TRBD2 (6 bases each). Germline V gives CDR1 DFQATT, CDR2 SNEGSKA (reference sequence). Trimming stripped 0 bases from V and 5 bases from J, with 14 bases between. This CDR3 has 14 residues.

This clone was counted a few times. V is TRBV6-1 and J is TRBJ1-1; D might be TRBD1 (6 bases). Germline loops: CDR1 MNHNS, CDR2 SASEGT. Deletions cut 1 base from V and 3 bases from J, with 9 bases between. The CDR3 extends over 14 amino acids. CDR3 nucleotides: TGTGCCAGCAGTGAAGGGGGGGGCCACACTGAAGCTTTCTTT. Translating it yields CASSEGGGHTEAFF.

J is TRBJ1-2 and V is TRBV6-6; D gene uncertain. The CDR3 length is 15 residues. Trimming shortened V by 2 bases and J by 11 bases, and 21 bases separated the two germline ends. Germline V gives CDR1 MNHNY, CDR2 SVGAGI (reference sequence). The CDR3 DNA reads TGTGCCAGCAGTTACAAGGTGTCGGGAATCTGGGGATACACCTTC. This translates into CASSYKVSGIWGYTF.

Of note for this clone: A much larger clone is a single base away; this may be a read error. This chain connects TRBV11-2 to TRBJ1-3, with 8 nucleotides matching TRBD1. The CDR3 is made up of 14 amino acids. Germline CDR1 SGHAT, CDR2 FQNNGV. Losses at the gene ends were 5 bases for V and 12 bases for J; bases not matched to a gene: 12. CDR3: CASSPTDRGHNIYF. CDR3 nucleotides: TGTGCCAGCAGCCCTACCGACAGGGGACACAACATATATTTT.

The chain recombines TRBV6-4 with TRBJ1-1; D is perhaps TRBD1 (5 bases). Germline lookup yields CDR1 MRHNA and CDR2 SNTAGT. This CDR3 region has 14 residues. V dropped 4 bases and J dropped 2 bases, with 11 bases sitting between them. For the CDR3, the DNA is TGTGCCAGCAGTGTGGGTGGGGGTAACACTGAAGCTTTCTTT. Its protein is CASSVGGGNTEAFF.

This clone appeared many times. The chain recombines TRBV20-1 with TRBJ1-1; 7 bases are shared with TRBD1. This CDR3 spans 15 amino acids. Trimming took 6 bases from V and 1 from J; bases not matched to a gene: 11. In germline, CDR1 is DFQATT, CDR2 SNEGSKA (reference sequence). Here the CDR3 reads CSAPGQQIPNTEAFF. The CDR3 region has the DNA TGCAGTGCCCCGGGACAGCAGATTCCGAACACTGAAGCTTTCTTT.

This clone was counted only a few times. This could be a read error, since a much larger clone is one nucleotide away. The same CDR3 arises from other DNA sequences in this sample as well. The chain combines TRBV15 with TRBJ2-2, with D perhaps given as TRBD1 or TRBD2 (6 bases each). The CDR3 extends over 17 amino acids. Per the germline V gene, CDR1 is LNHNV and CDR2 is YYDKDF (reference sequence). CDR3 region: CATSRGLLTGRTGELFF. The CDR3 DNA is TGTGCCACCAGCAGAGGCCTACTAACAGGGAGGACCGGGGAGCTTTTTTTT.

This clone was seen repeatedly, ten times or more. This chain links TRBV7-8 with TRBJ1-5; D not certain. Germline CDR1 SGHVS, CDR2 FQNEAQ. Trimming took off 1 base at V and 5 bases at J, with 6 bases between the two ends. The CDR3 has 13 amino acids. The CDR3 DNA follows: TGTGCCAGCAGCTTAGGGGTTTATCAGCCCCAGCATTTT. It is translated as CASSLGVYQPQHF.

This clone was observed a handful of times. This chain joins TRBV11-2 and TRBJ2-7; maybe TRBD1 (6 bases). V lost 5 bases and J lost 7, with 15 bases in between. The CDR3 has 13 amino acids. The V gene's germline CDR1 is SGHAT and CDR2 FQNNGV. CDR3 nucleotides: TGTGCCAGCAGCCTAGGGACAAGCCTAGAGCAGTACTTC. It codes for CASSLGTSLEQYF.

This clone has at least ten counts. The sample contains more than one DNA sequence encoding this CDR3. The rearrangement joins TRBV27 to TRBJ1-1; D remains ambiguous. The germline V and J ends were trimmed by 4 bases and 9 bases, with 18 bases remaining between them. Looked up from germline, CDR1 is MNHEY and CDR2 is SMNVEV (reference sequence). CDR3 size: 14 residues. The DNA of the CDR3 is TGTGCCAGCAGTTCTTACTCTTCGACGGCCCAAGCTTTCTTT. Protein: CASSSYSSTAQAFF.

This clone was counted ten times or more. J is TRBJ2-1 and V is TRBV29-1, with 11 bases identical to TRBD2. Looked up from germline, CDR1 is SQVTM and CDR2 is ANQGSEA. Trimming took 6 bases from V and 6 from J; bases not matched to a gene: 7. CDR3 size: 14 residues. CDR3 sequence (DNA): TGCAGCGTCTTCACTAGCGGGAGAGGCAATGAGCAGTTCTTC. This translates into CSVFTSGRGNEQFF.

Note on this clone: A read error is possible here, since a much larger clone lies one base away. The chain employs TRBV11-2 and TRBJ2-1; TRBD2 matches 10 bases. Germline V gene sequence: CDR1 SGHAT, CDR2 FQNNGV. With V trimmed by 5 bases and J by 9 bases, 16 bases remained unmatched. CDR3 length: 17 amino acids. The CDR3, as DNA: TGTGCCAGCAGCGCTGTCCTGACTAGCGGGTCATTCGGTGAGCAGTTCTTC. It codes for CASSAVLTSGSFGEQFF. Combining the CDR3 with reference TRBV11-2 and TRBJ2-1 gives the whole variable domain EAGVAQSPRYKIIEKRQSVAFWCNPISGHATLYWYQQILGQGPKLLIQFQNNGVVDDSQLPKDRFSAERLKGVDSTLKIQPAKLEDSAVYLCASSAVLTSGSFGEQFFGPGTRLTVL.

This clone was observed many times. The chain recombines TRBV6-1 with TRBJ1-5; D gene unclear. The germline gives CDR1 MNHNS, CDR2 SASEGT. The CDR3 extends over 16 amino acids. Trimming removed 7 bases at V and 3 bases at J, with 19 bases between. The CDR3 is CASNTEGPNPNQPQHF. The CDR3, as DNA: TGTGCCAGCAACACAGAAGGACCTAACCCCAATCAGCCCCAGCATTTT.

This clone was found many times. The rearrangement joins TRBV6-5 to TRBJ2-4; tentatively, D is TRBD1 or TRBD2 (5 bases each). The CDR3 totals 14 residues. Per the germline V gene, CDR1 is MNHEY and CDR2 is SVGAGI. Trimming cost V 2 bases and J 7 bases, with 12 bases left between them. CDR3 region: CASSYPHGTNIQYF. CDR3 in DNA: TGTGCCAGCAGTTACCCTCACGGGACGAACATTCAGTACTTC.

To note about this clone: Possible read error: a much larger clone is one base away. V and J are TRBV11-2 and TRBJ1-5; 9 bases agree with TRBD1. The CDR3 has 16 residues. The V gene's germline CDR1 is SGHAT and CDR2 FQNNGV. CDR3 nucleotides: TGTGCCAGCAGCAAGGACAGGGGAGGAGGCAATCAGCCCCAGCACTTT. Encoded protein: CASSKDRGGGNQPQHF.

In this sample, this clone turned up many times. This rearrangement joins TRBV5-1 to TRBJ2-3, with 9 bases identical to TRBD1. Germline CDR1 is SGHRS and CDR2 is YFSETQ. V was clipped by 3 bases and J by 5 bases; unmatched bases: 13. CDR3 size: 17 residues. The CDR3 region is CASSYYPGQGGVDTQYF. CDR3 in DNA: TGCGCCAGCAGCTACTATCCGGGACAGGGAGGTGTAGATACGCAGTATTTT.

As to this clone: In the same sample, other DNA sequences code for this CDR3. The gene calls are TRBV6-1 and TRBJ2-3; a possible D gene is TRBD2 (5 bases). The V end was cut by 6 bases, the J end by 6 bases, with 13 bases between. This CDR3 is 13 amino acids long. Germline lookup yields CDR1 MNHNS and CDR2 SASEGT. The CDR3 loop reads CASRPRGADTQYF. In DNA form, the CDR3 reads TGTGCCAGCAGACCTCGGGGTGCTGATACGCAGTATTTT.

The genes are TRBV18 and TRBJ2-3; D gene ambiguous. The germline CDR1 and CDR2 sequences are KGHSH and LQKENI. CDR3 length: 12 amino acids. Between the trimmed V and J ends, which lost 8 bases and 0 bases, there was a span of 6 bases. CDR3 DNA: TGTGCCAGCAAAGAAAGCACAGATACGCAGTATTTT. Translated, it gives CASKESTDTQYF.

The CDR3 DNA sequence: TGTGCCAGCAGGGCCGGGACAGGGGTTTACAATGAGCAGTTCTTC. Translation: CASRAGTGVYNEQFF. V gene TRBV12-3 or TRBV12-4 combines with J gene TRBJ2-1; 10 nucleotides align to TRBD1. V dropped 6 bases and J dropped 4; count of bases not matched to a gene: 6. There are 15 residues in the CDR3.

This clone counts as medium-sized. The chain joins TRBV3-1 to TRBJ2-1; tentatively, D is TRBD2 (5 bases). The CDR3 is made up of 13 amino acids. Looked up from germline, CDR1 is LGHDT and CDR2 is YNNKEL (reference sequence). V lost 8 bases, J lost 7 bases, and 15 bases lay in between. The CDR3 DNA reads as TGTGCCAGCGGGAGCGGTTGGTGGAATGAGCAGTTCTTC. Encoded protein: CASGSGWWNEQFF.

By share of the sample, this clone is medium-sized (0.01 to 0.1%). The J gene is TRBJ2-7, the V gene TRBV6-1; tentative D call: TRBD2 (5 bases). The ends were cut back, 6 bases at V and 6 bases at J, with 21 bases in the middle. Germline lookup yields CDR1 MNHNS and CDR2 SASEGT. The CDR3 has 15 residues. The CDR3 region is CASSPSEEGPPEQYF. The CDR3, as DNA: TGTGCCAGCAGCCCATCGGAAGAGGGCCCCCCCGAGCAGTACTTC.

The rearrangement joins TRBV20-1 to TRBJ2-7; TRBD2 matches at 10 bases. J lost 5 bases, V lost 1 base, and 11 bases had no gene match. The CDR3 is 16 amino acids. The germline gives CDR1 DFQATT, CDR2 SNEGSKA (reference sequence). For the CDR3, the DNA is TGCAGTGCTAGAGCTCTGCTAGCGGGAGATTACCACGAGCAGTACTTC. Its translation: CSARALLAGDYHEQYF.

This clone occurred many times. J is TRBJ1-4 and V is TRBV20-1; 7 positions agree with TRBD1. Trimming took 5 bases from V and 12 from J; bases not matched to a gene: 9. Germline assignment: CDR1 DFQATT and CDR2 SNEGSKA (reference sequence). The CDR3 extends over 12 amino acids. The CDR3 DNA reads TGCAGTGCTGGACAGCCTAGGGGGCAACTGTTTTTT. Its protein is CSAGQPRGQLFF.

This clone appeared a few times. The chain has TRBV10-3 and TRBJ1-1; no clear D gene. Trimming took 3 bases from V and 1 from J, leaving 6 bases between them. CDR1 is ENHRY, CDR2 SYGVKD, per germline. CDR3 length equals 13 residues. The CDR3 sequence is CAISEGRNTEAFF. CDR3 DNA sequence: TGTGCCATCAGTGAAGGCCGGAACACTGAAGCTTTCTTT.

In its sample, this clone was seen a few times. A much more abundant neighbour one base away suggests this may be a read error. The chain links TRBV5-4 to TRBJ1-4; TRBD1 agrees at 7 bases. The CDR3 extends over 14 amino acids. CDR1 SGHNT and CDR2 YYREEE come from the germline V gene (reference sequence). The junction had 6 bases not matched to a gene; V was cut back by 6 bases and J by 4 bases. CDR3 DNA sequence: TGTGCCAGCAACCAGGGGGGCGGTAATGAAAAACTGTTTTTT. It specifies CASNQGGGNEKLFF.